This T cell receptor beta chain came from a study of identical twins. Study results and caveats: The study reached conclusions through statistical analysis that was cross-sectional, not following the same donors. Beta out-of-frame sequences showed weaker excess twin sharing.

In TCRdb, the 5' RACE reads were re-called with MiXCR into one record per CDR3 protein. This repertoire shows hundreds of thousands of distinct CDR3 sequences, 20% to 25% found once; its top ten account for approximately 0.49%. With respect to this clonotype: Its antigen is not known.

This sample was also put to use in a study of yellow fever vaccine responses in identical twins. That work states: Twins reportedly had a vaccine T cell response that seemed partly convergent, partly personalized.

This clonotype originated in a woman aged 18-30 years in good health. Material: CD4+ T cells sorted from blood.

CDR3 loop: CASRRTGELFF. The CDR3 DNA is TGTGCCAGCCGGAGGACCGGGGAGCTGTTTTTT. This chain links TRBV11-3 with TRBJ2-2; TRBD2 might be the D (5 bases). Germline lookup yields CDR1 SGHNT and CDR2 YENEEA. V dropped 8 bases and J dropped 5 bases, with 6 bases sitting between them. This CDR3 is built from 11 residues. Drawing the rest from reference TRBV11-3 and TRBJ2-2, the complete variable domain is EAGVVQSPRYKIIEKKQPVAFWCNPISGHNTLYWYLQNLGQGPELLIRYENEEAVDDSQLPKDRFSAERLKGVDSTLKIQPAELGDSAVYLCASRRTGELFFGEGSRLTVL.